This TCR beta chain was sequenced for a study of blood T cells in healthy people across ages. On the study more broadly: Template switching picked up about one barcoded beta molecule for each two T cells. Study observations and caveats: There were more naive CD4+ cells and higher diversity in long-lived donors than in aged donors.

Together with a sample-barcoded 5' primer, a J-beta primer mix was included in a second PCR lasting roughly 7 to 11 cycles. A tag from a template-switch adaptor with 12 random nucleotides marked each cDNA molecule. TCRdb itself ran the 5' RACE reads through MiXCR, one entry per CDR3 protein. In the table there are around 1.5 million distinct CDR3 sequences, 40% to 50% of which are singletons. The table lists this clonotype with a few counts. Its antigen is not identified. Germline CDR1 is SQVTM and CDR2 is ANQGSEA. Between the trimmed V and J ends, which lost 1 base and 8 bases, there was a span of 11 bases. CDR3 length equals 12 residues.

This TCR was recovered from a woman between 18 and 29 years old in good health. What was sequenced was blood. The rearrangement links TRBV29-1 to TRBJ1-2; no reliable D call. The CDR3 region is CSVEGVREGYTF. For the CDR3, the DNA is TGCAGCGTTGAAGGGGTCCGGGAGGGCTACACCTTC. Full variable domain (outside the CDR3, taken from reference TRBV29-1 and TRBJ1-2): SAVISQKPSRDICQRGTSLTIQCQVDSQVTMMFWYRQQPGQSLTLIATANQGSEATYESGFVIDKFPISRPNLTFSTLTVSNMSPEDSSIYLCSVEGVREGYTFGSGTRLTVV.